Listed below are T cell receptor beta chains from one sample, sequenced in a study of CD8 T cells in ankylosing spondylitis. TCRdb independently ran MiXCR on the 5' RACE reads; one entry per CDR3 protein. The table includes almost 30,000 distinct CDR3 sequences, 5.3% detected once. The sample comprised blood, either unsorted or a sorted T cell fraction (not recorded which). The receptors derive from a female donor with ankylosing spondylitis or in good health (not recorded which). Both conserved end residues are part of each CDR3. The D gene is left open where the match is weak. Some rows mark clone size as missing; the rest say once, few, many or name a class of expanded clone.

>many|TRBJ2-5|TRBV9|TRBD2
TGTGCCAGCTCCCAAGCGGGAGGACTAGAGACCCAGTACTTC
CASSQAGGLETQYF
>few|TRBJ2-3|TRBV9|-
TGTGCCAGCAGCGTAGACGTGCCGGGCACAGATACGCAGTATTTT
CASSVDVPGTDTQYF
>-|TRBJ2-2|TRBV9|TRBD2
TGTGCCAGCAGCGTGACTAGCGGGAGATGGGCCGGGGAGCTGTTTTTT
CASSVTSGRWAGELFF
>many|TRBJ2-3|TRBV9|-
TGTGCCAGCAGCTCAGGACATCCCAGCACAGATACGCAGTATTTT
CASSSGHPSTDTQYF
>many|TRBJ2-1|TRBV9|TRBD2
TGTGCCAGCAGCGCCATAGCGGGGGGGTACAATGAGCAGTTCTTC
CASSAIAGGYNEQFF
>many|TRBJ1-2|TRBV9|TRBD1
TGTGCCAGCAGCAAGGGACAGGGGGTTGGCTACACCTTC
CASSKGQGVGYTF
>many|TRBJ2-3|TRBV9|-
TGTGCCAGCAGCTCTCAGTTGGCGGTAGGCACAGATACGCAGTATTTT
CASSSQLAVGTDTQYF
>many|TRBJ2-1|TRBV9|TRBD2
TGTGCCAGCAGCCTCGCTAGCGGGGGGGTTAGGGTCAATGAGCAGTTCTTC
CASSLASGGVRVNEQFF
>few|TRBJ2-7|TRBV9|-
TGTGCCAGCAGCGTAGAAGAGGGAGTCTACGAGCAGTACTTC
CASSVEEGVYEQYF
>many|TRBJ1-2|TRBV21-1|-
TGTGCCAGCAGCACCTCCCTCACAGACAGGGAGTTAGGCTACACCTTC
CASSTSLTDRELGYTF
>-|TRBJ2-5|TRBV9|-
TGTGCCAGCAGCGTGCAGGGGGGCCTCCAAGAGACCCAGTACTTC
CASSVQGGLQETQYF
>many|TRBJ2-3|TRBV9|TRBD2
TGTGCCAGCAGCCGACCCGGGACTAGCGGCACAGATACGCAGTATTTT
CASSRPGTSGTDTQYF